This T cell receptor (beta chain) was identified during a study of blood T cell repertoires in COVID-19 (dated by TCRdb to 2020 to 2022). About the investigation overall: Collaborator samples came from the United States, Italy and Spain and covered acute and convalescent phases of COVID-19. The prospective study material was composed of cDNA or gDNA derived from T cells, B-cell-depleted T cells, or PBMCs. A de-identified subject ID, COVID-19 status, age in years and sex were almost always included in the sample metadata. The repertoires were released in a freely available public database intended as a resource for research on the immune response to SARS-CoV-2. The samples were drawn from the first 160 participants of the ongoing ImmuneRACE study and from 950 to 1,500 subjects provided by 6 global collaborators. The dataset comprised deeply sampled blood TCRbeta repertoires from subjects exposed to, actively infected with, or recovered from COVID-19. Where available, HLA class I and class II types were taken from metadata supplied by the sample provider and were not determined by assay-based typing.

The immunoSEQ Assay, a bias-controlled multiplex PCR, was used to amplify TCRbeta CDR3 regions from genomic DNA. Per the original workflow: Within the assay, amplification of reference gene primers was used to estimate how many nucleated cells each sample contained. To quantify the absolute abundance of each unique TCRbeta CDR3 rearrangement, sequence reads were collapsed and filtered. For each sample, productive Simpson clonality was calculated as the square root of Simpson's diversity index across productive rearrangements. TCRdb retrieved this table from immuneACCESS and kept in-frame rearrangements only. Not all clones are present; in checked studies, unresolved V genes account for under half, and no reason is known for the remainder. V, J and clone size reflect that table, while D and trimming were determined from the DNA. A total of approximately 210,000 clones appear in this sample, 85% of them only once. The ten largest clones capture around 1% of the sample.

On this clone: This receptor's antigen is unknown. No much larger clonotype is one base removed from it; base qualities were not supplied.

CDR1 and CDR2 were assigned from the germline V gene as SGHRS and YFSETQ. Trimming at the junction amounts to 0 bases on V and 4 bases on J, and the germline ends lie 10 bases apart. The CDR3 runs 14 amino acids, cysteine and phenylalanine included. Of all the DNA, just the CDR3 is kept, 42 bases in frame from base 1. In Seattle, one collaborating source enrolled patients while the infection was active and tracked those patients longitudinally over the course of disease. Whole blood was collected in K2EDTA tubes by collaborating institutions according to the institutions' own protocols. Collaborator samples were shipped for TCRbeta analysis as frozen whole blood, isolated PBMCs, or DNA extracted from either sample type. Study-level results and caveats: The amount of clinical and demographic metadata varied by source and participant and was provided uncurated.

This sequence originates from a man aged 60 to 75 with COVID-19, enrolled during active disease. Here the chain combines TRBV5-1 and TRBJ1-1; the D gene assignment is ambiguous. Sequenced: peripheral blood. The DNA is TGCGCCAGCAGCTTGGTCGGGGTGGGCACTGAAGCTTTCTTT. Its product reads: CASSLVGVGTEAFF.